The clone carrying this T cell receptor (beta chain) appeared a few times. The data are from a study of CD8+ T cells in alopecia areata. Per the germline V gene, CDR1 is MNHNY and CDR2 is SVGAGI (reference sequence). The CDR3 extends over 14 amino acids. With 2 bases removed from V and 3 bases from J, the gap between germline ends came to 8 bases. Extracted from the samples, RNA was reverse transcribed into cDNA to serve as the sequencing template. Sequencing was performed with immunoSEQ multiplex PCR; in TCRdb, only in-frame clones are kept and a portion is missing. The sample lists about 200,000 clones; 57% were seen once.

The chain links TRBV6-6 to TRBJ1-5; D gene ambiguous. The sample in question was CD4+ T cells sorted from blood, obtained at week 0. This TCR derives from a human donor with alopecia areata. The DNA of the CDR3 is TGTGCCAGCAGTTACAGGCAGGACAATCAGCCCCAGCATTTT. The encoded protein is CASSYRQDNQPQHF.